Detailed here is one T cell receptor (beta chain). Its antigen is unknown. Measured with immunoSEQ multiplex PCR; TCRdb has only the in-frame clones, and not every one. This repertoire shows about 2.3 million clones, over 85% found once; its top ten account for under 0.45%. This sample stems from a study of shared clonotypes between healthy human individuals. Background on the study: Donors, aged 18 to 49, were a couple of women and three men. Whole-study findings and limits: Shared clonotypes across all four donors exceeded non-shared ones in generation probability. In having few donors, the study represented limited genetic and exposure-history diversity.

In germline, CDR1 is SGHVS, CDR2 FQNEAQ. This CDR3 is 15 amino acids long. V was trimmed by 1 base and J by 5 bases, leaving 12 bases between them. The sequence derives from a man between 18 and 35 years old in good health. Some clones in this sample may be carry-over from other donors' samples. The gene calls are TRBV7-8 and TRBJ2-1; the D is unclear. The sequenced sample consisted of naive CD4+ T cells from PBMCs. Subset reported: CD45RA+ positively selected. This CDR3 is CASSLVYMEDNEQFF. As DNA, the CDR3 is TGTGCCAGCAGCTTAGTTTACATGGAAGACAATGAGCAGTTCTTC.